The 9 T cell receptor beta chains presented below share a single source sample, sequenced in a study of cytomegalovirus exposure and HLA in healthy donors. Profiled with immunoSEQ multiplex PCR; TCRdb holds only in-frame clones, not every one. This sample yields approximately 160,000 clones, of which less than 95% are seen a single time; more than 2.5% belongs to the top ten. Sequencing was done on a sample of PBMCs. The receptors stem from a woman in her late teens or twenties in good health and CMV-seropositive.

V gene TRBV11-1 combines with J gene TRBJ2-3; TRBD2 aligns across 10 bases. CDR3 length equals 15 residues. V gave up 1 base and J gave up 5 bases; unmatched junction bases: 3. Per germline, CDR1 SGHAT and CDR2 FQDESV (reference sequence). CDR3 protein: CASSLVGTSEDTQYF. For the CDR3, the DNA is TGTGCCAGCAGCTTAGTGGGGACTAGCGAAGATACGCAGTATTTT.

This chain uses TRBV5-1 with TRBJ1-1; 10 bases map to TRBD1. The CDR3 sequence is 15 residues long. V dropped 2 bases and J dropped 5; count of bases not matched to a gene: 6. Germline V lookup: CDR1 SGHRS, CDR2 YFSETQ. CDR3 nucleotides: TGCGCCAGCAGCTTCCTCGGACAGGGGGGAACTGAAGCTTTCTTT. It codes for CASSFLGQGGTEAFF.

The CDR3 sequence is CASSLDGEVDTQYF. The DNA for the CDR3 is TGTGCCAGCAGCTTAGACGGGGAGGTAGATACGCAGTATTTT. This chain links TRBV7-2 with TRBJ2-3, with D maybe TRBD2 (6 bases). Germline-derived CDR1 and CDR2 are SGHTA and FQGNSA. The CDR3 consists of 14 residues. V gave up 1 base and J gave up 5 bases, with 10 bases separating them.

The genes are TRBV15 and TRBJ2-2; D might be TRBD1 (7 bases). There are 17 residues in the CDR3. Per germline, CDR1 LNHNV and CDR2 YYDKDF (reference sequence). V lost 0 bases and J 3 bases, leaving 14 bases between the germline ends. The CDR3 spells CATSRDRRGRDTGELFF. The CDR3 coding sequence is TGTGCCACCAGCAGAGATAGGAGGGGGCGGGACACCGGGGAGCTGTTTTTT.

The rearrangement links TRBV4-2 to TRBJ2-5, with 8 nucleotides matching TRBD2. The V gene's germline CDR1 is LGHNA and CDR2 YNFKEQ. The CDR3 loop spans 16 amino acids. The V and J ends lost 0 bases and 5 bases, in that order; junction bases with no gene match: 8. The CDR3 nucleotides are TGTGCCAGCAGCCAAGAGGACGGGAGGGCCGGTGAGACCCAGTACTTC. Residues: CASSQEDGRAGETQYF.

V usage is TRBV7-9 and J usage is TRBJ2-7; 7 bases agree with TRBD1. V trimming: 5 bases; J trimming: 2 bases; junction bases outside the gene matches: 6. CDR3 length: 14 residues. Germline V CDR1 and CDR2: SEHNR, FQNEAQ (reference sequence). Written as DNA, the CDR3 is TGTGCCAGCAGCGACTCTACAGGGGCCTACGAGCAGTACTTC. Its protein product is CASSDSTGAYEQYF.

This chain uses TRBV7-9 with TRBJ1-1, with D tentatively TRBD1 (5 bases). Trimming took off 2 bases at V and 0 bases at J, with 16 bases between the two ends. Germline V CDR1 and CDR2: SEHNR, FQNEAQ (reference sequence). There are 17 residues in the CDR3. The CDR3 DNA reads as TGTGCCAGCAGCTTAAGGGGAGGGTATTCTATGAACACTGAAGCTTTCTTT. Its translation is CASSLRGGYSMNTEAFF.

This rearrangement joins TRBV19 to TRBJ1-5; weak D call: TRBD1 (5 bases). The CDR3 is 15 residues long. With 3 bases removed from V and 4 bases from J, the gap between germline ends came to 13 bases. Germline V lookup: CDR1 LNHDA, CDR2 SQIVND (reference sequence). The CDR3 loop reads CASSMGRQGNQPQHF. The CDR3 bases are TGTGCCAGTAGTATGGGCCGGCAGGGTAATCAGCCCCAGCATTTT.

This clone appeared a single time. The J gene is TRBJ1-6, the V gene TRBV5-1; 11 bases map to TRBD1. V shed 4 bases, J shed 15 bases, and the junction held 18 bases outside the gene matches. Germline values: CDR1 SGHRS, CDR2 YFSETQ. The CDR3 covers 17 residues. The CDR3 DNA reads TGCGCCAGCAGCCCCAGGGCCCCGGGACAGGGGGTAGGAGGCCTCCACTTT. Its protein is CASSPRAPGQGVGGLHF.